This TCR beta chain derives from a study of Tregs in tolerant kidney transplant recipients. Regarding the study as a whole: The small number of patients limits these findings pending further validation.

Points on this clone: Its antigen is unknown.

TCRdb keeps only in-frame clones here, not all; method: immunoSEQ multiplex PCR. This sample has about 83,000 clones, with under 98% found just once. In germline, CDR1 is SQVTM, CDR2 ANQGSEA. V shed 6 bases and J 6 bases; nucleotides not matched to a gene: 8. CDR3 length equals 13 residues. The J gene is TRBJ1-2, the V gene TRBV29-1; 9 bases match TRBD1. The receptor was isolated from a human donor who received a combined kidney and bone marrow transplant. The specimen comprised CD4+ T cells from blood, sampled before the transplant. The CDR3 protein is CSVAQTGGNGYTF. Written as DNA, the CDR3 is TGCAGCGTCGCCCAAACAGGGGGCAATGGCTACACCTTC. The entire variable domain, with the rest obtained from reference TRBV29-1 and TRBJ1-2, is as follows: SAVISQKPSRDICQRGTSLTIQCQVDSQVTMMFWYRQQPGQSLTLIATANQGSEATYESGFVIDKFPISRPNLTFSTLTVSNMSPEDSSIYLCSVAQTGGNGYTFGSGTRLTVV.